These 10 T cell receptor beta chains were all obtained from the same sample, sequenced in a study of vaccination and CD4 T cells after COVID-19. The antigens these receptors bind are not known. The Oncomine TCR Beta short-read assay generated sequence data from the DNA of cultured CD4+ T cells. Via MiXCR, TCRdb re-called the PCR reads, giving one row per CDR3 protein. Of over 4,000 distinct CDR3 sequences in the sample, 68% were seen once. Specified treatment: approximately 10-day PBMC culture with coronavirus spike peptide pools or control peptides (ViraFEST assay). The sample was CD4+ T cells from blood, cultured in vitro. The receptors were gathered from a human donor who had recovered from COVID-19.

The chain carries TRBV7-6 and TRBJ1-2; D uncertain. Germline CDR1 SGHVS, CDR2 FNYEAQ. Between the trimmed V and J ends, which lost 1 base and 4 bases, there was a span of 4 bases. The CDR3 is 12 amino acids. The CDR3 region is CASSLGPYGYTF. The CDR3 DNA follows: TGTGCCAGCAGCTTAGGCCCCTATGGCTACACCTTC.

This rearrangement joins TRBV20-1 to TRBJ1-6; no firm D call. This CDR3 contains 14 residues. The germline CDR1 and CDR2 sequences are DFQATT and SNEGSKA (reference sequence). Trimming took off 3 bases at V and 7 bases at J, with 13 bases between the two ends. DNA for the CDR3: TGCAGTGCTAGCGAGCTAGTCGACAATTCACCCCTCCACTTT. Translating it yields CSASELVDNSPLHF.

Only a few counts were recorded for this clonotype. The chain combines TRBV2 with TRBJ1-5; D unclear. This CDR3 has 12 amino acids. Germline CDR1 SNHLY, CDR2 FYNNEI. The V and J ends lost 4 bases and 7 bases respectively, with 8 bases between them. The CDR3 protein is CASSGEVQPQHF. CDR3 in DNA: TGTGCCAGCAGTGGGGAGGTCCAGCCCCAGCATTTT.

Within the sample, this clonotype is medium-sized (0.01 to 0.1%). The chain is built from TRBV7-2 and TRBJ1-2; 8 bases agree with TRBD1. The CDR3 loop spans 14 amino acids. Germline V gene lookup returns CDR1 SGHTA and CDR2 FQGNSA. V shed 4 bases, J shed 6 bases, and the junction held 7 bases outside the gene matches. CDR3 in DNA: TGTGCCAGCAGCTCCTACAGGGGGAAGGATGGCTACACCTTC. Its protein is CASSSYRGKDGYTF.

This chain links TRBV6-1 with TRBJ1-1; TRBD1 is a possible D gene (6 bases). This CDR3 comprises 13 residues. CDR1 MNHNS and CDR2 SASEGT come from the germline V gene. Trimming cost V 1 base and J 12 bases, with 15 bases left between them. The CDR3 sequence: CASSEGVTGWTFF. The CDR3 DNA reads TGTGCCAGCAGTGAAGGGGTCACAGGGTGGACTTTCTTT.

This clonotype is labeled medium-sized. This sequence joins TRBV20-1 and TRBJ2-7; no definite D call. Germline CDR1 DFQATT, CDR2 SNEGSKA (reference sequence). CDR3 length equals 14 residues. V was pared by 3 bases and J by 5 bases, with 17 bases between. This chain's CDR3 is CSASRSAHGDEQYF. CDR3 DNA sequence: TGCAGTGCTAGTAGGTCCGCTCATGGGGACGAGCAGTACTTC.

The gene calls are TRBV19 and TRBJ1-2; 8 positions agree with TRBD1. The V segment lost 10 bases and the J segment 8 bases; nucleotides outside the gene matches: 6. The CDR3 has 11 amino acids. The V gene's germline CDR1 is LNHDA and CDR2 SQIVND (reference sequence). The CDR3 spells CATSTGVGYTF. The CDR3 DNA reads TGTGCCACCTCGACAGGGGTAGGCTACACCTTC.

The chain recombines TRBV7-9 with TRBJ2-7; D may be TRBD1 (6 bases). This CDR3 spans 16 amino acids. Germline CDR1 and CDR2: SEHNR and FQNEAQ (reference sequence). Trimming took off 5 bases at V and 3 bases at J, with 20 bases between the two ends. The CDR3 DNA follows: TGTGCCAGCAGCCCTGCCCAAGGGGGAAGGCTCTACGAGCAGTACTTC. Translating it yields CASSPAQGGRLYEQYF.

The CDR3 DNA sequence: TGTGCCAGCAGTTTAGGGTTGCGGCAGCCCCAGCATTTT. Translated, it gives CASSLGLRQPQHF. V gene TRBV27 combines with J gene TRBJ1-5; D is ambiguous. The CDR3 sequence is 13 residues long. The V gene's germline CDR1 is MNHEY and CDR2 SMNVEV (reference sequence). With 2 bases removed from V and 7 bases from J, the gap between germline ends came to 9 bases.

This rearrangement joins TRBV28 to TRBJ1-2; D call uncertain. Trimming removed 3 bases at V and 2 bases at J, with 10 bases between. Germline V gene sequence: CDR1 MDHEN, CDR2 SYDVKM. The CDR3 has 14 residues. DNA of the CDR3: TGTGCCAGCAGTTTTGGCGCGGGAAACTATGGCTACACCTTC. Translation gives CASSFGAGNYGYTF.